This TCR beta chain was recorded in a study of blood T cell repertoires in COVID-19. Study as a whole: The origin of the acute and convalescent COVID-19 samples was the United States, Italy and Spain. PBMCs, B-cell-depleted T cells, or T cells were the source of the cDNA or gDNA that made up the material.

This clone was observed a handful of times. Per the study methods: Amplification with reference gene primers provided the estimates of nucleated cell counts. Only in-frame clones appear in the TCRdb table, and some are missing; sequencing was by immunoSEQ multiplex PCR. Clone size and V and J calls were adopted from that table, with D and trimming inferred from the DNA. The repertoire holds roughly 280,000 clones, with 70% to 90% as singletons. J was trimmed by 4 bases and V by 4 bases; bases with no gene match: 3. The CDR3 consists of 13 residues. The germline gives CDR1 SGHRS, CDR2 YFSETQ. Sequenced input: peripheral blood. The chain couples TRBV5-1 to TRBJ1-2, with 8 bases that match TRBD1. The sequence was collected from a man aged 55 to 70 who had recovered from COVID-19. The CDR3 spells CASSNTGGYGYTF. CDR3 in DNA: TGCGCCAGCAGCAATACAGGGGGCTATGGCTACACCTTC.